This entry lists 26 T cell receptor beta chains sequenced from one sample in a study of identical twins. MiXCR was run by TCRdb on the 5' RACE reads, yielding one entry per CDR3 protein. The top ten hold around 4.4% of the sample, which has 550,000 to 700,000 distinct CDR3 sequences, 21% seen once. The sample also formed part of further work on T cells expressing NK-cell markers.

Sequencing was done on a sample of PBMCs. Every receptor here comes from a woman aged 18-29 years in good health.

The V call is TRBV27, the J call TRBJ2-7; the D call may be TRBD1 or TRBD2 (7 bases each). The length of the CDR3 is 12 residues. The V end lost 6 bases, the J end lost 7 bases, and 13 bases lay between the germline ends. CDR1 and CDR2 from the germline V gene are MNHEY and SMNVEV (reference sequence). Written as DNA, the CDR3 is TGTGCCAGCAGAGGCAGGGGGGGTGAGCAGTACTTC. Translated: CASRGRGGEQYF.

V usage is TRBV4-2 and J usage is TRBJ2-5, with a possible D match to TRBD1 (6 bases). Germline-derived CDR1 and CDR2 are LGHNA and YNFKEQ. V was pared by 0 bases and J by 4 bases, with 15 bases between. The CDR3 is 16 amino acids. CDR3 residues: CASSQDSTQGRETQYF. The DNA for the CDR3 is TGTGCCAGCAGCCAAGATTCAACACAGGGCCGAGAGACCCAGTACTTC.

This clonotype was recorded a few times. The chain uses TRBV4-3 and TRBJ2-7; D gene uncertain. The germline CDR1 and CDR2 sequences are LGHNA and YSLEER. Between the trimmed V and J ends, which lost 0 bases and 2 bases, there was a span of 8 bases. The CDR3 is 14 amino acids. CDR3 protein: CASSQDARTYEQYF. CDR3 sequence (DNA): TGCGCCAGCAGCCAAGATGCAAGGACCTACGAGCAGTACTTC.

This clonotype was counted between two and nine times. This chain connects TRBV15 to TRBJ2-1, with 9 bases aligning to TRBD1. With 6 bases clipped from V and 6 bases from J, the junction kept 15 bases outside the gene matches. The length of the CDR3 is 17 residues. CDR1 LNHNV and CDR2 YYDKDF come from the germline V gene (reference sequence). In DNA form, the CDR3 reads TGTGCCACCAGTCCTTCCCCCGGGACAGGGTTTAGCAATGAGCAGTTCTTC. Translated: CATSPSPGTGFSNEQFF.

V is TRBV7-8 and J is TRBJ2-5; 8 nucleotides agree with TRBD2. Germline CDR1 reads SGHVS; CDR2 reads FQNEAQ. The CDR3 spans 13 residues. Here the CDR3 reads CATTGGGQETQYF. In DNA, the CDR3 is TGTGCAACCACGGGCGGGGGGCAAGAGACCCAGTACTTC.

This clonotype was seen only a few times. The chain uses TRBV12-3 or TRBV12-4 and TRBJ2-7; D is ambiguous. The CDR3 loop spans 13 amino acids. Trimming stripped 6 bases from V and 3 bases from J, with 12 bases between. CDR3 sequence (DNA): TGTGCCAGCAGGTCGGACGAATTCTACGAGCAGTACTTC. Protein sequence: CASRSDEFYEQYF.

V and J are TRBV12-3 or TRBV12-4 and TRBJ2-2; 9 nucleotides line up with TRBD1. This CDR3 region has 16 residues. V was clipped by 2 bases and J by 7 bases; unmatched bases: 8. The CDR3, as DNA: TGTGCCAGCAGTTTATTTACAGGGGGCGTCGGCGGGGAGCTGTTTTTT. This encodes CASSLFTGGVGGELFF.

In this sample, this clonotype turned up many times. This chain uses TRBV19 with TRBJ1-4; 7 nucleotides align to TRBD1. The CDR3 is made up of 15 amino acids. The germline V gene has CDR1 LNHDA and CDR2 SQIVND (reference sequence). V shed 4 bases and J 0 bases; nucleotides not matched to a gene: 2. In DNA form, the CDR3 reads TGTGCCAGTAGTACCGGGACAGCAACTAATGAAAAACTGTTTTTT. This sequence encodes CASSTGTATNEKLFF.

V and J are TRBV10-2 and TRBJ1-2; D call uncertain. Germline CDR1 and CDR2: WSHSY and SAAADI. V was trimmed by 4 bases and J by 8 bases, leaving 11 bases between them. This CDR3 has 12 amino acids. CDR3 coding DNA: TGCGCCAGCAGTGGCGGGGATGAAGGCTACACCTTC. Encoded protein: CASSGGDEGYTF.

There are a few counts of this clonotype. The V call is TRBV7-6, the J call TRBJ2-1, with TRBD2 matching over 8 bases. Germline-derived CDR1 and CDR2 are SGHVS and FNYEAQ. After removal of 3 bases from V and 1 base from J, the junction contained 11 bases not matched to a gene. The CDR3 runs to 18 residues. The CDR3, as DNA: TGTGCCAGCAGCTTCCGGACCCAGCGGGGGTATTCCTACAATGAGCAGTTCTTC. Encoded protein: CASSFRTQRGYSYNEQFF.

The chain links TRBV20-1 to TRBJ1-1, with D perhaps matching TRBD1 (5 bases). Looked up from germline, CDR1 is DFQATT and CDR2 is SNEGSKA (reference sequence). This CDR3 has 14 residues. With 3 bases removed from V and 6 bases from J, the gap between germline ends came to 17 bases. The CDR3 nucleotides read TGCAGTGCTAGTGGAGGACGGCGGGGCCCTGAAGCTTTCTTT. This encodes CSASGGRRGPEAFF.

V gene TRBV20-1 combines with J gene TRBJ2-2, with 7 bases aligning to TRBD1. Germline CDR1 is DFQATT and CDR2 is SNEGSKA (reference sequence). The CDR3 is 14 residues long. The V and J ends lost 5 bases and 0 bases, in that order; junction bases with no gene match: 3. In DNA form, the CDR3 reads TGCAGTGCTCCCGGGACAGCGAACACCGGGGAGCTGTTTTTT. Protein product: CSAPGTANTGELFF.

The rearrangement links TRBV9 to TRBJ1-6; D gene ambiguous. The CDR3 runs 15 residues. Germline V gene lookup returns CDR1 SGDLS and CDR2 YYNGEE. Trimming stripped 1 base from V and 9 bases from J, with 14 bases between. CDR3 nucleotides: TGTGCCAGCAGCGTAACCTCCAACCGCGGTTCACCCCTCCACTTT. Its protein product is CASSVTSNRGSPLHF. The whole variable domain, remainder taken from reference TRBV9 and TRBJ1-6, is DSGVTQTPKHLITATGQRVTLRCSPRSGDLSVYWYQQSLDQGLQFLIQYYNGEERAKGNILERFSAQQFPDLHSELNLSSLELGDSALYFCASSVTSNRGSPLHFGNGTRLTVT.

The V gene is TRBV3-1, the J gene TRBJ2-7; TRBD2 aligns across 7 bases. The germline V gene has CDR1 LGHDT and CDR2 YNNKEL (reference sequence). The CDR3 is made up of 13 amino acids. In nucleotides, the CDR3 is TGTGCTTCGGAGGCGGGAGAGGGATACGAGCAGTACTTC. Amino acid sequence: CASEAGEGYEQYF.

This chain connects TRBV7-9 to TRBJ2-1; D is possibly TRBD1 (5 bases). Germline CDR1 and CDR2: SEHNR and FQNEAQ (reference sequence). The CDR3 consists of 12 residues. With 5 bases removed from V and 10 bases from J, the gap between germline ends came to 12 bases. Here the CDR3 DNA reads TGTGCCAGCAGCCAAGGGGCTTCCGAGCAGTTCTTC. As protein: CASSQGASEQFF.

This clonotype was found a few times. This chain uses TRBV9 with TRBJ1-2, with D possibly matching TRBD1 (5 bases). CDR1 is SGDLS, CDR2 YYNGEE, per germline. There are 13 residues in the CDR3. V lost 4 bases, J lost 7 bases, and 14 bases lay in between. CDR3 DNA sequence: TGTGCCAGCAGCCAGGGTCCGTCCGGTGGCTACACCTTC. Protein: CASSQGPSGGYTF.

This clonotype has just one count. This sequence joins TRBV20-1 and TRBJ2-3; D may be TRBD1 or TRBD2 (5 bases each). Between the trimmed V and J ends, which lost 0 bases and 2 bases, there was a span of 15 bases. Germline V gene lookup returns CDR1 DFQATT and CDR2 SNEGSKA (reference sequence). This CDR3 spans 16 amino acids. The chain's CDR3 is CSARDPGAGPTDTQYF. CDR3 nucleotides: TGCAGTGCTAGAGATCCCGGGGCAGGGCCCACAGATACGCAGTATTTT.

The table lists this clonotype with many counts. The chain is built from TRBV2 and TRBJ1-1, with D tentatively TRBD1 (6 bases). CDR3 size: 11 residues. The germline V gene encodes CDR1 SNHLY and CDR2 FYNNEI. Trimming cost V 6 bases and J 9 bases, with 11 bases left between them. CDR3 DNA: TGTGCCAGCAGGGTAGGACAGAAAGCTTTCTTT. This translates into CASRVGQKAFF.

This clonotype was found a few times. The chain employs TRBV6-1 and TRBJ2-7; D ambiguous. The germline gives CDR1 MNHNS, CDR2 SASEGT. With 6 bases removed from V and 0 bases from J, the gap between germline ends came to 12 bases. CDR3 length: 14 amino acids. The CDR3 loop reads CASRRAGLSYEQYF. CDR3 DNA sequence: TGTGCCAGCAGAAGGGCAGGCCTCTCCTACGAGCAGTACTTC.

The chain employs TRBV6-1 and TRBJ2-1, with a tentative D call TRBD2 (5 bases). CDR1 is MNHNS and CDR2 is SASEGT in the germline V gene. CDR3 length: 15 residues. Trimming left V 6 bases short and J 2 bases short, with 14 bases between. In DNA, the CDR3 is TGTGCCAGCAGCCTCGGCCAGCGGCCCTACAATGAGCAGTTCTTC. Residues: CASSLGQRPYNEQFF.

V is TRBV7-9 and J is TRBJ2-7; 9 bases are a match to TRBD2. The junction had 8 bases not matched to a gene; V was cut back by 11 bases and J by 3 bases. This CDR3 comprises 13 residues. Germline V CDR1 and CDR2: SEHNR, FQNEAQ (reference sequence). DNA of the CDR3: TGTGCCGGGGGACTAGCTGAAAACTACGAGCAGTACTTC. This translates into CAGGLAENYEQYF.

This clonotype has only a few counts. The chain couples TRBV2 to TRBJ2-3; tentative D call: TRBD2 (6 bases). From germline, CDR1 is SNHLY and CDR2 FYNNEI. The CDR3 sequence is 15 residues long. The germline V and J ends were trimmed by 7 bases and 5 bases, with 19 bases remaining between them. CDR3 sequence: CASTRVGGPQDTQYF. The CDR3 region has the DNA TGTGCCAGCACTCGGGTGGGGGGTCCTCAAGATACGCAGTATTTT. The full variable domain, its missing parts supplied by reference TRBV2 and TRBJ2-3, is EPEVTQTPSHQVTQMGQEVILRCVPISNHLYFYWYRQILGQKVEFLVSFYNNEISEKSEIFDDQFSVERPDGSNFTLKIRSTKLEDSAMYFCASTRVGGPQDTQYFGPGTRLTVL.

The chain joins TRBV6-1 to TRBJ1-6; tentatively, D is TRBD1 (6 bases). CDR3 size: 15 residues. Trimming removed 6 bases at V and 2 bases at J, with 11 bases between. Germline V gene lookup returns CDR1 MNHNS and CDR2 SASEGT. CDR3: CASRGATTYNSPLHF. CDR3 DNA sequence: TGTGCCAGCAGGGGGGCTACTACCTATAATTCACCCCTCCACTTT.

This clonotype has more than one count but fewer than ten. The genes are TRBV20-1 and TRBJ2-1; 12 bases agree with TRBD2. This CDR3 has 20 amino acids. Germline V gene lookup returns CDR1 DFQATT and CDR2 SNEGSKA (reference sequence). V lost 0 bases to trimming and J lost 2 bases; unmatched junction nucleotides: 14. Here the CDR3 DNA reads TGCAGTGCTAGAGACCTGACTAGCGGGAGTGCCTATGCTCCCTACAATGAGCAGTTCTTC. Translation gives CSARDLTSGSAYAPYNEQFF.

This clonotype was observed at least ten times. The rearrangement joins TRBV2 to TRBJ1-6; D unclear. The CDR3 is made up of 15 amino acids. Germline V gene lookup returns CDR1 SNHLY and CDR2 FYNNEI. Trimming left V 6 bases short and J 4 bases short, with 13 bases between. The CDR3 is CASRREGDYNSPLHF. The CDR3 nucleotides are TGTGCCAGCAGACGGGAAGGAGATTATAATTCACCCCTCCACTTT.

This clonotype was observed a handful of times. V gene TRBV20-1 combines with J gene TRBJ2-3, with TRBD2 matching 9 bases. Germline values: CDR1 DFQATT, CDR2 SNEGSKA (reference sequence). V dropped 2 bases and J dropped 2; count of bases not matched to a gene: 5. The CDR3 loop spans 15 amino acids. The CDR3 DNA reads as TGCAGTGCTAGAAGCGGGGGGTCGTACACAGATACGCAGTATTTT. This sequence encodes CSARSGGSYTDTQYF.